This T cell receptor (beta chain) was captured by sequencing in a study of cytomegalovirus exposure and HLA in healthy donors. General study findings and limits: Within an earlier analysis, most TCR beta V segments proved productive either about 90% or about 30% of the time.

The table lists this clone with a count of one. The antigen remains unidentified. The PCR was carried out with 60 Vbeta primers and 13 Jbeta primers. Libraries were prepared by immunoSEQ multiplex PCR; TCRdb keeps only in-frame clonotypes and omits some of them. The sample lists just over 150,000 clones, 86% seen once, with roughly 2% in the top ten. The TCR was taken from a woman between 18 and 29 years old in good health and CMV-seronegative. The sample consisted of PBMCs.

The CDR3 nucleotides read TGTGCCTGGAGTTACAGGGATGGCTACACCTTC. Encoded protein: CAWSYRDGYTF. The chain is built from TRBV30 and TRBJ1-2, with D perhaps matching TRBD1 (6 bases). CDR3 size: 11 residues. CDR1 is GTSNPN, CDR2 SVGIG, per germline (reference sequence). Between the trimmed V and J ends, which lost 2 bases and 6 bases, there was a span of 7 bases.